The source of this T cell receptor beta chain is a study of cytomegalovirus exposure and HLA in healthy donors. PCR involved 60 Vbeta and 13 Jbeta primers. In the original processing: Among the unique TCR beta chains that a later analysis counted, roughly 80 million in all, 9.5 million to 11 million were shared. Sequencing used immunoSEQ multiplex PCR; TCRdb keeps in-frame clones, though not all of them. Clonal size and the V and J genes are those of that table, whereas D and trimming came from the DNA. The sample holds tens of thousands of clones, approximately 78% seen once. Germline V gene data show CDR1 as SNHLY and CDR2 as FYNNEI. V dropped 6 bases and J dropped 2 bases, with 17 bases sitting between them. The CDR3 contains 15 residues. General observations from the study: Productive rates of about 87% or about 30% were seen for most TCR beta V segments in an earlier analysis. The authors later found TCR association rates varying by HLA locus, with DRB1 most and HLA-C fewest.

In regard to this clone: What it binds is not known.

Donors were ostensibly healthy at sampling, although undocumented immune exposures were probable. The TCR originated in a male donor in good health and CMV-seropositive. Specimen: PBMCs. The chain recombines TRBV2 with TRBJ2-7; D is perhaps TRBD2 (6 bases). The CDR3 DNA sequence: TGTGCCAGCAGGGACCCGGGACTTTCGCCCTACGAGCAGTACTTC. Translated, it gives CASRDPGLSPYEQYF.